The clone carrying this T cell receptor (beta chain) was seen ten or more times. Its antigen remains unidentified. This specimen comes from a study of early T cells in non-severe SARS-CoV-2 infection. Overall study: It was bulk RNA from unsorted whole blood that was sequenced, and the chains were unpaired. Study-level results: The study's VDJdb matching favored anti-spike CD8 responses and missed private and CD4 specificities.

TCRdb called the 5' RACE reads again in MiXCR, with one record for every CDR3 protein. The sample yields about 68,000 distinct CDR3 sequences, approximately 12% seen once. With V trimmed by 3 bases and J by 4 bases, 5 bases remained unmatched. Looked up from germline, CDR1 is DFQATT and CDR2 is SNEGSKA (reference sequence). CDR3 length: 14 amino acids. Sequencing used whole blood. The chain has TRBV20-1 and TRBJ2-1, with TRBD2 identical over 8 bases. The TCR was taken from an adult who was a healthcare worker with PCR-confirmed SARS-CoV-2 infection or an uninfected control (not recorded which). This chain's CDR3 is CSASGGADYNEQFF. For the CDR3, the DNA is TGCAGTGCTAGCGGGGGGGCCGATTACAATGAGCAGTTCTTC.